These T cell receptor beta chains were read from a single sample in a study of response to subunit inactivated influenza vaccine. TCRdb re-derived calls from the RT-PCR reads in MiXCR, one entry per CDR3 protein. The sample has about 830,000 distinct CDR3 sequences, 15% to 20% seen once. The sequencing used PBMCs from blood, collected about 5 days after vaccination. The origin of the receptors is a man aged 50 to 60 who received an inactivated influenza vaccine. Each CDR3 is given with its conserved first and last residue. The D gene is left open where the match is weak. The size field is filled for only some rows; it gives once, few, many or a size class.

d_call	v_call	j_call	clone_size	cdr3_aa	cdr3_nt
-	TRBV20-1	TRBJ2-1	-	CSARVRGSYNEQFF	TGCAGTGCTAGAGTTAGGGGCTCCTACAATGAGCAGTTCTTC
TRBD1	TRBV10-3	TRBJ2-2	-	CAISAGTGIRLGGELFF	TGTGCCATCAGTGCCGGGACAGGGATAAGGTTGGGCGGGGAGCTGTTTTTT
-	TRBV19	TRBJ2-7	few	CASSIAALSSYEQYF	TGTGCCAGTAGTATAGCTGCTCTCAGCTCCTACGAGCAGTACTTC
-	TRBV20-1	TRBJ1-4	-	CSATGGDEKLFF	TGCAGTGCTACGGGGGGGGACGAAAAACTGTTTTTT
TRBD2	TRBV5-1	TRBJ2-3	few	CASSSRGTSGTNTKYF	TGCGCCAGCAGCAGCCGTGGGACTAGCGGGACGAATACTAAGTATTTT
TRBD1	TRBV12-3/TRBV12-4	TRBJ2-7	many	CASSRQGIFAYEQYF	TGTGCCAGCAGTCGACAGGGTATTTTCGCCTACGAGCAGTACTTC
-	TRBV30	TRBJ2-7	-	CAWSTDTYEQYF	TGTGCCTGGAGTACGGATACCTACGAGCAGTACTTC
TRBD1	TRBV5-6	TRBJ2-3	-	CASSWDRGADTQYF	TGTGCCAGCAGCTGGGACAGGGGAGCAGATACGCAGTATTTT
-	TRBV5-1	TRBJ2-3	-	CASSAAGGGTDTQYF	TGCGCCAGCAGCGCGGCTGGCGGGGGCACAGATACGCAGTATTTT
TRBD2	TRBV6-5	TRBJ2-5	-	CTSKLAGGHDSF	TGTACCAGCAAACTAGCGGGGGGCCATGACTCCTTC
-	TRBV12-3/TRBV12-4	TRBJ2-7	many	CASSLARGSYEQYF	TGTGCCAGCAGTTTAGCGCGGGGCTCCTACGAGCAGTACTTC
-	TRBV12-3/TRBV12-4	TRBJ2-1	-	CASSPSPLSTSPASYNEQFF	TGTGCCAGCAGTCCTAGCCCACTCTCGACTAGTCCCGCCTCTTACAATGAGCAGTTCTTC
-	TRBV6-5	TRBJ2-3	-	CASSYSTVPDTQYF	TGTGCCAGCAGTTACTCGACAGTCCCAGATACGCAGTATTTT
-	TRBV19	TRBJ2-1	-	CASSSARGQAYGEQFF	TGTGCCAGTAGTTCCGCCCGGGGACAAGCCTACGGTGAGCAGTTCTTC
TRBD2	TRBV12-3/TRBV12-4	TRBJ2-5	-	CATRGLAEETQYF	TGTGCAACGCGAGGACTAGCGGAAGAGACCCAGTACTTC
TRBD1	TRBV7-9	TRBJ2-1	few	CASRTEGQEEKHEQFF	TGTGCCAGCAGGACCGAAGGACAGGAAGAGAAACATGAGCAGTTCTTC
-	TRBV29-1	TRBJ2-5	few	CSVTPTAQETQYF	TGCAGCGTTACCCCGACTGCCCAAGAGACCCAGTACTTC
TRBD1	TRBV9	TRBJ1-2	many	CASSVGQGYGYTF	TGTGCCAGCAGTGTGGGACAGGGATATGGCTACACCTTC
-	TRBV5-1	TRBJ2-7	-	CASSPEGRAWEQYF	TGCGCCAGCAGCCCGGAGGGACGGGCGTGGGAGCAGTACTTC
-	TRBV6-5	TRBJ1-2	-	CASRGGWSYTF	TGTGCCAGCAGAGGCGGTTGGAGCTACACCTTC
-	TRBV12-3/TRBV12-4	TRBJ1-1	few	CASSWDPDWGEAFF	TGTGCCAGCAGTTGGGACCCCGATTGGGGCGAAGCTTTCTTT
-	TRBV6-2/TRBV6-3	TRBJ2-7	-	CASSYGQLTYEQYF	TGTGCCAGCAGTTACGGACAGCTCACCTACGAGCAGTACTTC
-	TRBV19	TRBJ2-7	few	CASSRRESYEQYF	TGTGCCAGTAGTCGGAGGGAGTCCTACGAGCAGTACTTC
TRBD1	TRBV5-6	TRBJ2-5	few	CRSGQGIQETQYF	TGTAGATCTGGACAGGGGATCCAAGAGACCCAGTACTTC
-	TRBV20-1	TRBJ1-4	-	CSARPGGAGEKLFF	TGCAGTGCCCGCCCCGGGGGGGCAGGAGAAAAACTGTTTTTT
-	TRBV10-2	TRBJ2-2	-	CASSEWRGYTGELFF	TGCGCCAGCAGTGAGTGGAGGGGGTACACCGGGGAGCTGTTTTTT
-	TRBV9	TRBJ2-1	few	CASSNYRDEQFF	TGTGCCAGCAGCAACTACAGGGATGAGCAGTTCTTC
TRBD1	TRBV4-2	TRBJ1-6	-	CASSQGVRGRTSPLHF	TGTGCCAGCAGCCAAGGGGTCAGGGGGAGAACCTCACCCCTCCACTTT
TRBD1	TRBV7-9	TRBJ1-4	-	CASKTDPGQGGEKLFF	TGTGCCAGCAAGACGGATCCGGGACAGGGAGGAGAAAAACTGTTTTTT
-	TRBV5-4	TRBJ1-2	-	CASSYQAGAHGYTF	TGTGCCAGCAGCTACCAGGCGGGCGCGCATGGCTACACCTTC